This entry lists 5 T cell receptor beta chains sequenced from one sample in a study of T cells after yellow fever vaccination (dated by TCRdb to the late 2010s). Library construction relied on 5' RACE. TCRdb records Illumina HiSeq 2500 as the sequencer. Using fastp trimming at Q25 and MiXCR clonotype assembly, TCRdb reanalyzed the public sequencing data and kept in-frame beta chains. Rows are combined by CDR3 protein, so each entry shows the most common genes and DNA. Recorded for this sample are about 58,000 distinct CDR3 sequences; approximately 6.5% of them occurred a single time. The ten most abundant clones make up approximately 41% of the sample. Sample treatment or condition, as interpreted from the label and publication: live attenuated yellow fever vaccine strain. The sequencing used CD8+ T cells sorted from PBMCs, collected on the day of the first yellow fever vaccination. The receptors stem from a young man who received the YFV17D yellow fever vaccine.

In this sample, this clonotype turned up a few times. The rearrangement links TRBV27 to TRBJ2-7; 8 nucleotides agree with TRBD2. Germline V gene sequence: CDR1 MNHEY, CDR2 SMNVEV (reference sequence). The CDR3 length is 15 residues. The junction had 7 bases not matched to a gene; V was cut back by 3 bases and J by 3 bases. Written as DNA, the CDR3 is TGTGCCAGCAGTTTCGGGCGGGGGGCTAACTACGAGCAGTACTTC. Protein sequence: CASSFGRGANYEQYF.

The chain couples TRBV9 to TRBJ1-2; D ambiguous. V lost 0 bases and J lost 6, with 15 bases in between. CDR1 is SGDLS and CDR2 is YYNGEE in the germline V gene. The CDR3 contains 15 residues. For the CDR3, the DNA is TGTGCCAGCAGCGTAGCTGGCCCAATCGAGGATGGCTACACCTTC. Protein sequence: CASSVAGPIEDGYTF.

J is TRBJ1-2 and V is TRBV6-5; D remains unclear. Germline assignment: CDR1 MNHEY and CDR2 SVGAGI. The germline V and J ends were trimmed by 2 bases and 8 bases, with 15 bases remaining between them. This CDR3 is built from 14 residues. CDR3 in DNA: TGTGCCAGCAGTTACGTGGGGTCGGGAAAAGGCTACACCTTC. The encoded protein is CASSYVGSGKGYTF.

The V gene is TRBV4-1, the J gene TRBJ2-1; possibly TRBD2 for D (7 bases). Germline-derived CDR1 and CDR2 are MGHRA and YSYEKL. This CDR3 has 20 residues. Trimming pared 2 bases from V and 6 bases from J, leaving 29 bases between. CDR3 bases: TGCGCCAGCAGCCAATCGCCGGGGGGCTCGGAGATGTCGTATAGCAATGAGCAGTTCTTC. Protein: CASSQSPGGSEMSYSNEQFF.

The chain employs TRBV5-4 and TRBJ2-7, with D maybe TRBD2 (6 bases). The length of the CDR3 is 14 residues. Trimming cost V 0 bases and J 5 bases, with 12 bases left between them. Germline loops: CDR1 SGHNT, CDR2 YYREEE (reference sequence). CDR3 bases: TGTGCCAGCAGCTTGGGACTAGAAGGCAACGAGCAGTACTTC. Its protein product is CASSLGLEGNEQYF.